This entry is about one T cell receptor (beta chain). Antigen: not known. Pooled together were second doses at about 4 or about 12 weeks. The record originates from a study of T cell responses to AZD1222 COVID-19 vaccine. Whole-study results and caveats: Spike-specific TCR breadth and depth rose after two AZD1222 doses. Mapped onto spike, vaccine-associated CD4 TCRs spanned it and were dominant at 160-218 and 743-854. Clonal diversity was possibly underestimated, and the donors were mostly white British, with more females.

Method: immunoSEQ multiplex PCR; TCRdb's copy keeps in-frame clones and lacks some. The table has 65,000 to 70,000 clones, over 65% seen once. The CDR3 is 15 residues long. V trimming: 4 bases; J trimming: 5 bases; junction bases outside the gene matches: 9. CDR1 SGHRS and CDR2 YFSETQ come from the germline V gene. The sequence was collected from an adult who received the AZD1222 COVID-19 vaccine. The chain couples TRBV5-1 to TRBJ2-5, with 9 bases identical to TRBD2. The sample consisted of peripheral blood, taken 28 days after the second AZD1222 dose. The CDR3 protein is CASSEGGTSWETQYF. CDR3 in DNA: TGCGCCAGCAGCGAGGGGGGGACTAGCTGGGAGACCCAGTACTTC. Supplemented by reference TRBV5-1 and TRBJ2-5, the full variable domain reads KAGVTQTPRYLIKTRGQQVTLSCSPISGHRSVSWYQQTPGQGLQFLFEYFSETQRNKGNFPGRFSGRQFSNSRSEMNVSTLELGDSALYLCASSEGGTSWETQYFGPGTRLLVL.